One sample yielded the 20 T cell receptor beta chains listed below, sequenced in a study of molecular identifiers for immune sequencing clone quantification. Each CDR3 protein gets one entry after TCRdb re-called the PCR reads with MiXCR. The table shows about 100,000 distinct CDR3 sequences, with 36% occurring only once. Input material: naive CD8+ T cells from blood, with Jurkat cell RNA spiked in. This sample's subset: FACS-sorted CD8+CD4-CCR7+CD45RA+ naive T cells. The receptors were sampled from a human donor in good health. Some libraries in this study had Jurkat cell RNA spiked in.

To note about this clonotype: A much larger clone is a single base away; this may be a read error. The chain joins TRBV6-2 or TRBV6-3 to TRBJ1-5; the D gene is possibly TRBD1 (5 bases). CDR3 size: 15 residues. Trimming removed 3 bases from V and 6 bases from J, with 15 bases in between. Per the germline V gene, CDR1 is MNHEY and CDR2 is SVGEGT. DNA of the CDR3: TGTGCCAGCAGTTATGGACTGGGGGTTTTTCAGCCCCAGCATTTT. Protein: CASSYGLGVFQPQHF.

This clonotype was detected once. A much larger clone is a single base away; this may be a read error. Here the CDR3 reads CASGIGTGDLEETQYF. The DNA of the CDR3 is TGTGCCAGCGGCATCGGGACAGGGGATTTGGAAGAGACCCAGTACTTC. The V call is TRBV6-5, the J call TRBJ2-5, with 10 bases matching TRBD1. The CDR3 covers 16 residues. After removal of 8 bases from V and 3 bases from J, the junction contained 12 bases not matched to a gene. The germline CDR1 and CDR2 sequences are MNHEY and SVGAGI.

This chain links TRBV15 with TRBJ1-4; no clear D gene. This CDR3 contains 14 residues. Between the trimmed V and J ends, which lost 5 bases and 8 bases, there was a span of 15 bases. CDR1 and CDR2 from the germline V gene are LNHNV and YYDKDF (reference sequence). CDR3 in amino acids: CATSERSTVEKLFF. The CDR3 region has the DNA TGTGCCACCAGCGAACGCTCTACTGTGGAAAAACTGTTTTTT.

This sequence joins TRBV20-1 and TRBJ2-2; no firm D call. The V gene lost 7 bases and the J gene lost 0 bases, with 9 bases spanning the gap. CDR3 length: 13 amino acids. The V gene's germline CDR1 is DFQATT and CDR2 SNEGSKA (reference sequence). CDR3 nucleotides: TGCAGTGTCCGACACTCGAACACCGGGGAGCTGTTTTTT. Amino acids: CSVRHSNTGELFF.

This clonotype was recorded a few times. The chain combines TRBV7-8 with TRBJ2-7; D unclear. Trimming removed 5 bases at V and 3 bases at J, with 14 bases between. This CDR3 region has 14 residues. Germline V lookup: CDR1 SGHVS, CDR2 FQNEAQ. This CDR3 reads CASSLGPNGYEQYF. The CDR3 DNA reads TGTGCCAGCAGCCTCGGGCCAAACGGCTACGAGCAGTACTTC.

About this clonotype: A much larger clone sits a single nucleotide away, making a read error possible. J is TRBJ1-1 and V is TRBV4-3; TRBD1 is a possible D gene (6 bases). The V gene's germline CDR1 is LGHNA and CDR2 YSLEER. The CDR3 is 16 amino acids. The CDR3 reads CASSQSAGAVGADAFF. The CDR3, as DNA: TGCGCCAGCAGCCAAAGTGCAGGGGCCGTCGGGGCTGACGCTTTCTTT.

This clonotype was detected a few times. V is TRBV28 and J is TRBJ2-7; either TRBD1 or TRBD2 may fit D (5 bases each). V lost 8 bases to trimming and J lost 2 bases, with 16 bases between them. CDR3 length: 14 amino acids. Germline CDR1 is MDHEN and CDR2 is SYDVKM. CDR3 nucleotide sequence: TGTGCCAGCTTCCAGGGAGCAACTCCCTACGAGCAGTACTTC. It translates to CASFQGATPYEQYF.

With respect to this clonotype: This may come from a read error, since a much larger clone is one base off. The chain links TRBV2 to TRBJ1-1; D is ambiguous. The V gene's germline CDR1 is SNHLY and CDR2 FYNNEI. The CDR3 is made up of 13 amino acids. CDR3 loop: CASCESVDTEAFF. As DNA, the CDR3 is TGTGCCAGCTGTGAATCGGTGGACACTGAAGCTTTCTTT.

This clonotype was recorded many times. The chain is built from TRBV28 and TRBJ2-7; D is unclear. This CDR3 has 13 amino acids. Deletions cut 6 bases from V and 3 bases from J, with 12 bases between. CDR1 is MDHEN, CDR2 SYDVKM, per germline. The CDR3 sequence is CASRVTLGYEQYF. CDR3 nucleotides: TGTGCCAGCAGGGTCACCCTGGGCTACGAGCAGTACTTC.

The chain links TRBV7-9 to TRBJ2-2; D is perhaps TRBD1 (5 bases). The CDR3 totals 14 residues. Germline V gene sequence: CDR1 SEHNR, CDR2 FQNEAQ (reference sequence). Trimming pared 2 bases from V and 6 bases from J, leaving 10 bases between. The DNA for the CDR3 is TGTGCCAGCAGCTTAAGTCTGGGGCCCGGGGAGCTGTTTTTT. Its translation is CASSLSLGPGELFF.

Concerning this clonotype itself: A much larger clone is a single base away; this may be a read error. Because the CDR3 is missing its conserved closing phenylalanine or tryptophan, this is likely a read error. The chain employs TRBV4-1 and TRBJ2-7; perhaps TRBD1 as D (6 bases). CDR3 size: 13 residues. Trimming took off 4 bases at V and 5 bases at J, with 12 bases between the two ends. The germline gives CDR1 MGHRA, CDR2 YSYEKL. CDR3 amino acids: CASSPTGADEQYS. The CDR3, as DNA: TGCGCCAGCAGCCCGACAGGTGCGGACGAGCAGTACTCC.

This clonotype was counted between two and nine times. CDR3: CASTLKWGKEAFF. The CDR3 coding sequence is TGTGCCAGCACTCTAAAATGGGGGAAAGAAGCTTTCTTT. The chain employs TRBV12-3 or TRBV12-4 and TRBJ1-1, with D possibly being TRBD1 (5 bases). The CDR3 has 13 amino acids. V was trimmed by 7 bases and J by 8 bases, leaving 17 bases between them.

This clonotype is a singleton in its sample. At one end the junction does not follow the germline gene, possibly because of a read error. The chain carries TRBV5-1 and TRBJ2-7; 10 bases line up with TRBD1. Germline CDR1 is SGHRS and CDR2 is YFSETQ. The CDR3 covers 13 residues. The CDR3 DNA follows: TGCGCCAGCACCGGGGACAGGGGCTACGCGCAGTACTTC. Its protein product is CASTGDRGYAQYF.

Turning to this clonotype: A single base separates this from a much larger clone, so it may be a read error. The chain carries TRBV28 and TRBJ2-7, with D perhaps matching TRBD1 (5 bases). V gave up 5 bases and J gave up 0 bases, with 17 bases separating them. Per the germline V gene, CDR1 is MDHEN and CDR2 is SYDVKM. CDR3 length: 16 amino acids. Here the CDR3 DNA reads TGTGCCAGCAGTCCGATAGGGGTGTATCGCTCCTACGAGCAGTACTTC. Translated, it gives CASSPIGVYRSYEQYF. The whole variable domain, filled in from reference TRBV28 and TRBJ2-7, reads DVKVTQSSRYLVKRTGEKVFLECVQDMDHENMFWYRQDPGLGLRLIYFSYDVKMKEKGDIPEGYSVSREKKERFSLILESASTNQTSMYLCASSPIGVYRSYEQYFGPGTRLTVT.

By frequency in the sample, this clonotype is medium-sized (0.01 to 0.1%). The V and J genes are TRBV14 and TRBJ2-5; 9 bases agree with TRBD1. CDR3 size: 14 residues. V dropped 4 bases and J dropped 1; count of bases not matched to a gene: 1. Per the germline V gene, CDR1 is SGHDN and CDR2 is FVKESK. The CDR3 reads CASSRDRAQETQYF. DNA for the CDR3: TGTGCCAGCAGCCGGGACAGGGCCCAAGAGACCCAGTACTTC.

This chain links TRBV7-2 with TRBJ2-3, with TRBD2 identical over 14 bases. Germline V CDR1 and CDR2: SGHTA, FQGNSA. This CDR3 is built from 17 residues. The J segment lost 5 bases and the V segment lost 5 bases, leaving 9 bases of the junction unmatched. The chain's CDR3 is CASSQGTSGRRLDTQYF. The CDR3, as DNA: TGTGCCAGCAGCCAAGGGACTAGCGGGAGAAGGTTAGATACGCAGTATTTT. Together with reference TRBV7-2 and TRBJ2-3, the CDR3 gives the full variable domain: GAGVSQSPSNKVTEKGKDVELRCDPISGHTALYWYRQSLGQGLEFLIYFQGNSAPDKSGLPSDRFSAERTGGSVSTLTIQRTQQEDSAVYLCASSQGTSGRRLDTQYFGPGTRLTVL.

The V call is TRBV20-1, the J call TRBJ2-3; D remains ambiguous. Trimming took off 1 base at V and 2 bases at J, with 16 bases between the two ends. This CDR3 has 16 amino acids. Germline V CDR1 and CDR2: DFQATT, SNEGSKA (reference sequence). CDR3 nucleotides: TGCAGTGCTAGAGGGCTCACCCATGTCCCCACAGATACGCAGTATTTT. Protein product: CSARGLTHVPTDTQYF.

J is TRBJ2-3 and V is TRBV4-3; possible D gene TRBD2, 5 bases. Trimming removed 1 base from V and 0 bases from J, with 8 bases in between. This CDR3 is built from 15 residues. CDR1 is LGHNA, CDR2 YSLEER, per germline. The CDR3, as DNA: TGCGCCAGCAGCCAAGTTGAGGGAAGCACAGATACGCAGTATTTT. Protein: CASSQVEGSTDTQYF.

This clonotype was counted only a few times. The chain employs TRBV5-6 and TRBJ2-5; D is undetermined. V was cut by 0 bases and J by 1 base, with 10 bases left in between. CDR3 length: 15 residues. Germline CDR1 SGHDT, CDR2 YYEEEE. The CDR3 protein is CASSLAGRSQETQYF. The CDR3 coding sequence is TGTGCCAGCAGCTTGGCCGGGCGGTCCCAAGAGACCCAGTACTTC. The full variable domain, with the rest looked up from reference TRBV5-6 and TRBJ2-5, is DAGVTQSPTHLIKTRGQQVTLRCSPKSGHDTVSWYQQALGQGPQFIFQYYEEEERQRGNFPDRFSGHQFPNYSSELNVNALLLGDSALYLCASSLAGRSQETQYFGPGTRLLVL.

In this sample, this clonotype turned up many times. The chain employs TRBV28 and TRBJ2-5, with D perhaps being TRBD1 or TRBD2 (5 bases each). CDR1 and CDR2 from the germline V gene are MDHEN and SYDVKM. The CDR3 extends over 12 amino acids. V dropped 11 bases and J dropped 1 base, with 11 bases sitting between them. The DNA for the CDR3 is TGTGCCTCCTTCGGGACCCAAGAGACCCAGTACTTC. This gives the protein CASFGTQETQYF. The full variable domain, rest sourced from reference TRBV28 and TRBJ2-5, is DVKVTQSSRYLVKRTGEKVFLECVQDMDHENMFWYRQDPGLGLRLIYFSYDVKMKEKGDIPEGYSVSREKKERFSLILESASTNQTSMYLCASFGTQETQYFGPGTRLLVL.